The T cell receptor beta chain described here comes from a study of blood T cell repertoires in COVID-19. Study at large: Italy, Spain and the United States were the sources of the convalescent and acute COVID-19 samples.

Under the authors' procedure: Reference gene primer amplification gave nucleated cell count estimates. TCRdb's copy holds only in-frame clones and misses some; the assay was immunoSEQ multiplex PCR. That table furnishes V, J and clone size, whereas the DNA furnished D and trimming. The sample shows 88,000 or so clones, around 75% of them seen only once. This CDR3 is 15 amino acids long. Germline V gene data show CDR1 as SNHLY and CDR2 as FYNNEI. The V end was cut by 6 bases, the J end by 1 base, with 13 bases between. The receptor's source is a human donor in a cohort sampled during active COVID-19. Sequenced material: peripheral blood. The J gene is TRBJ1-3, the V gene TRBV2; the D gene is possibly TRBD1 (6 bases). The CDR3 loop is CASSRDKDSGNTIYF. The CDR3 DNA follows: TGTGCCAGCAGCCGGGACAAAGATTCTGGAAACACCATATATTTT.